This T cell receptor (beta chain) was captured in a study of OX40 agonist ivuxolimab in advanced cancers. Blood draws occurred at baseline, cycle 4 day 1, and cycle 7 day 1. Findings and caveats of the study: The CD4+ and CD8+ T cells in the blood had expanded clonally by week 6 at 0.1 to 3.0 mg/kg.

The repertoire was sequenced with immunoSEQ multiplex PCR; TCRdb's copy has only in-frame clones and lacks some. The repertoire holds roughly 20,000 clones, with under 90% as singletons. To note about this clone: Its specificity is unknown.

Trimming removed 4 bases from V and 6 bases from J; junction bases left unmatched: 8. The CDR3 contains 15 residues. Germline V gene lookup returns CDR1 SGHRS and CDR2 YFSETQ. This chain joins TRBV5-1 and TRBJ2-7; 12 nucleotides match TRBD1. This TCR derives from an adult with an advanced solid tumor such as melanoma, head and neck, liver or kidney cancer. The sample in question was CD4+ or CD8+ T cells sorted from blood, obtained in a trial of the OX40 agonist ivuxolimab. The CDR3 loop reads CASSNLGQGAGEQYF. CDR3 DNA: TGCGCCAGCAGCAACCTGGGACAGGGGGCGGGCGAGCAGTACTTC.